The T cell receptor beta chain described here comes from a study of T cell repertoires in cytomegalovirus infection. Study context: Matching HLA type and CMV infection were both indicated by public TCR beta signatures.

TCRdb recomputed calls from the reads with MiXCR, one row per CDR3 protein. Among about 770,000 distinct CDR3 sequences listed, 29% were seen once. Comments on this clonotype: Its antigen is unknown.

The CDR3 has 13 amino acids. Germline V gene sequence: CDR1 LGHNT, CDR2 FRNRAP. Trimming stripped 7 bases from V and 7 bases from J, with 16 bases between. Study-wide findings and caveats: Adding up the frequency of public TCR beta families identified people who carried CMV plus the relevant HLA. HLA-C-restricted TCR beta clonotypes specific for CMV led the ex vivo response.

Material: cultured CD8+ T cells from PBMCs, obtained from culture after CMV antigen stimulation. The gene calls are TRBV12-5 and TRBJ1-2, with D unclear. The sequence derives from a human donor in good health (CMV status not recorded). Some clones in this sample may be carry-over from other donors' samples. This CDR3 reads CASETGPLLGYTF. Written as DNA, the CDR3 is TGTGCTAGTGAAACCGGGCCCCTGCTTGGCTACACCTTC.